This T cell receptor (beta chain) was captured in a study of human T cells and chemical hapten exposure. At least ten counts were recorded for this clonotype. Its matching antigen is unknown. The CDR3 is 12 amino acids. The V gene lost 3 bases and the J gene lost 8 bases, with 10 bases spanning the gap. Germline loops: CDR1 MNHEY, CDR2 SMNVEV (reference sequence). Time point denoted: patch test 1, 2 weeks after DPC sensitization. Specified treatment: therapeutic diphenylcyclopropenone sensitization with weekly scalp DPC. Findings of the study overall: Among expanded TCRs, significantly more large CDR3 similarity clusters formed than among controls.

TCRdb analysed the RACE reads with MiXCR anew, one entry per CDR3 protein. The table lists roughly 360,000 distinct CDR3 sequences, more than 4.5% of them singletons. The sequencing here drew on whole blood, taken in connection with sensitization to the hapten diphenylcyclopropenone (DPC). This clonotype was obtained from a woman in her 50s with alopecia areata. Some clones in this sample may be carry-over from other donors' samples. The V gene is TRBV27, the J gene TRBJ1-1; D unclear. CDR3 residues: CASSFRGSEAFF. CDR3 nucleotides: TGTGCCAGCAGTTTCAGAGGGTCGGAAGCTTTCTTT.